This TCR beta chain is from a study of beta chain features in type 1 diabetes. The study reverse transcribed the entire isolated RNA, so it sequenced expressed TCRB transcripts. Here immunoSEQ multiplex PCR was the method, and the copy in TCRdb shows in-frame clones only, minus some. Of more than 300,000 clones in the sample, around a tenth were seen once. In germline, CDR1 is MNHEY, CDR2 SMNVEV (reference sequence). V lost 4 bases and J 8 bases, leaving 14 bases between the germline ends. The CDR3 contains 13 residues. Study-level findings and limits: In all four CD4+ subsets, TCRB CDR3 length was significantly, moderately reduced in type 1 diabetes.

As to this clone: The antigen is not known.

The chain is built from TRBV27 and TRBJ1-2; no firm D call. The TCR originated in a man aged 30-40 years with type 1 diabetes. Sequenced material: central memory CD4+ T cells from blood. The CDR3 is CASSSVNYGGYTF. CDR3 DNA: TGTGCCAGCAGTTCAGTTAACTATGGCGGCTACACCTTC.